The table lists the clone carrying this T cell receptor beta chain with a count of one. What it binds is unknown. The CDR3 extends over 14 amino acids. Trimming at V came to 4 bases and at J to 1 base, leaving 3 bases not matched to a gene. Looked up from germline, CDR1 is SGHTA and CDR2 is FQGNSA. Treatment noted: roughly 20 received Ad26.COV2.S at low or high dose, single or two shots; about five received placebo; per-sample allocation not given. Sampling was performed 63 days after the first vaccine or placebo injection. Recruitment in Boston yielded a donor of adult age, 18-55 years. The method was immunoSEQ multiplex PCR; TCRdb's version includes in-frame clones alone and lacks a portion of them. The table includes around 450,000 clones, approximately 89% detected once. The source of the sample is a study of Ad26.COV2.S vaccination and SARS-CoV-2 variants. Background on the study: Dosing was one shot or two shots 56 days apart.

General study results and limits: While placebo recipients had lower spike-specific TCR breadth, vaccine recipients had more.

The clonotype comes from a person aged 18-65 years who received the Ad26.COV2.S COVID-19 vaccine or a placebo. Sequences were derived from peripheral blood, sampled in a trial of Ad26.COV2.S vaccine versus placebo. The J gene is TRBJ1-1, the V gene TRBV7-2, with TRBD1 matching 7 bases. Here the CDR3 reads CASSSRTGNTEAFF. Written as DNA, the CDR3 is TGTGCCAGCAGCTCCCGGACAGGGAACACTGAAGCTTTCTTT.